One T cell receptor beta chain is described in this entry. V gave up 5 bases and J gave up 2 bases, with 19 bases separating them. CDR1 and CDR2 from the germline V gene are SGHRS and YFSETQ. This CDR3 is 16 amino acids long. This entry comes from a study of shared clonotypes between healthy human individuals. The assay was immunoSEQ multiplex PCR, and TCRdb's table has in-frame clones only and misses some. The table records 2 million to 3 million clones, over 85% of them present only once. Sequencing was done on a sample of naive CD4+ T cells from PBMCs. Stated subset: CD45RA+ positively selected. V gene TRBV5-1 combines with J gene TRBJ1-1; D is undetermined. This TCR was sampled from a man younger than 35 in good health. Some clones in this sample may be carry-over from other donors' samples. This CDR3 is CASSIGVAGINTEAFF. DNA for the CDR3: TGCGCCAGCAGTATTGGGGTGGCAGGCATAAACACTGAAGCTTTCTTT. Combining the CDR3 with reference TRBV5-1 and TRBJ1-1 gives the whole variable domain KAGVTQTPRYLIKTRGQQVTLSCSPISGHRSVSWYQQTPGQGLQFLFEYFSETQRNKGNFPGRFSGRQFSNSRSEMNVSTLELGDSALYLCASSIGVAGINTEAFFGQGTRLTVV.